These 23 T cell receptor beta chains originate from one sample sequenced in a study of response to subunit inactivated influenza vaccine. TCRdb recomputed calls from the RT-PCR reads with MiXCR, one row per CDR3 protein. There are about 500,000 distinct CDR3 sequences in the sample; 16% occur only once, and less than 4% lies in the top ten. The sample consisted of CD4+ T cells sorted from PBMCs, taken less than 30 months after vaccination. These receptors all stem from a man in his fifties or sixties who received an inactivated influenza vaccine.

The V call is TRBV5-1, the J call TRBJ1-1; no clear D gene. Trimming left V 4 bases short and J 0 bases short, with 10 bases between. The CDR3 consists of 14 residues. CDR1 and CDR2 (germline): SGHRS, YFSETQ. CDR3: CASSTDGMNTEAFF. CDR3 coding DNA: TGCGCCAGCAGCACCGACGGGATGAACACTGAAGCTTTCTTT.

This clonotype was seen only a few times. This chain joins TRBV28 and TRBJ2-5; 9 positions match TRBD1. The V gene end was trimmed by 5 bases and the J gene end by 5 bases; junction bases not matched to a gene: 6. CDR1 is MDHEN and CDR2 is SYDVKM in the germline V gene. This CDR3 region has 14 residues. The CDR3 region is CASSRTGGYETQYF. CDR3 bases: TGTGCCAGCAGTCGAACAGGGGGCTATGAGACCCAGTACTTC.

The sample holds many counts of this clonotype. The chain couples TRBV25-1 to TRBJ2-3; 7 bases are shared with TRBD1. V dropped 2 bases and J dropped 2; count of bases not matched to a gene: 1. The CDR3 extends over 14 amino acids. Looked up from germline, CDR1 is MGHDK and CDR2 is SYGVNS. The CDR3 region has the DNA TGTGCCAGCAGTGAAGGGACAGTCACAGATACGCAGTATTTT. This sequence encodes CASSEGTVTDTQYF.

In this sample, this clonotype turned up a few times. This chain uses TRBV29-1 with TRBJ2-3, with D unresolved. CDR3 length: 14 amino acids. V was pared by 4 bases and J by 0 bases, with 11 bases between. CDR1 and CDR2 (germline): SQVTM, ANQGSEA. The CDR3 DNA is TGCAGCGTTGGAGAGGCGCGAAGCACAGATACGCAGTATTTT. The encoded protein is CSVGEARSTDTQYF.

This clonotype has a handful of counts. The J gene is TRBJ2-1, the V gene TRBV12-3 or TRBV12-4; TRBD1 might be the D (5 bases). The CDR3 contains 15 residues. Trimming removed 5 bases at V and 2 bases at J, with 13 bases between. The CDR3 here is CASSPQLTAYNEQFF. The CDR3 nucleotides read TGTGCCAGCAGTCCCCAATTGACAGCCTACAATGAGCAGTTCTTC.

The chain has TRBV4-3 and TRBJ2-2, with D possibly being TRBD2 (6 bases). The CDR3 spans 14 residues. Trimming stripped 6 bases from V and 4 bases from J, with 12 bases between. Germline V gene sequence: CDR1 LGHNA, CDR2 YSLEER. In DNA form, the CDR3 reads TGCGCCAGCAGACAGACTAGGGTCACCGGGGAGCTGTTTTTT. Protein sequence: CASRQTRVTGELFF.

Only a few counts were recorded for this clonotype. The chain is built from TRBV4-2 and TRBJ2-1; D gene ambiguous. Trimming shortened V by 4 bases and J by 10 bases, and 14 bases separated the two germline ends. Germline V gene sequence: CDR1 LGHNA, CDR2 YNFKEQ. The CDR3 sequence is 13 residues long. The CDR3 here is CASSPRVFGEQFF. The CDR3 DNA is TGTGCCAGCAGCCCCCGGGTATTCGGGGAGCAGTTCTTC.

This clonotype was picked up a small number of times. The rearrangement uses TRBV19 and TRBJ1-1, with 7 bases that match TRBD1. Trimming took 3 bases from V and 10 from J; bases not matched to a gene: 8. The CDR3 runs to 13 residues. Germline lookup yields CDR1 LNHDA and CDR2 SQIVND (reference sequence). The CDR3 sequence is CASSIDRAGGAFF. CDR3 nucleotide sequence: TGTGCCAGTAGTATTGACAGGGCAGGAGGAGCTTTCTTT. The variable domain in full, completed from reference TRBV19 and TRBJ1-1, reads DGGITQSPKYLFRKEGQNVTLSCEQNLNHDAMYWYRQDPGQGLRLIYYSQIVNDFQKGDIAEGYSVSREKKESFPLTVTSAQKNPTAFYLCASSIDRAGGAFFGQGTRLTVV.

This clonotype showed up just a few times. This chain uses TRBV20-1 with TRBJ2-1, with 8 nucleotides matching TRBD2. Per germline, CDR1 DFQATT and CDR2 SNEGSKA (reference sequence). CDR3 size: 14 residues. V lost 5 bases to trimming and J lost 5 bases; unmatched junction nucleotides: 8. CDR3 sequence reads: CSAQRGNSNNEQFF. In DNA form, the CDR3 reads TGCAGTGCTCAGCGGGGGAACTCTAACAATGAGCAGTTCTTC.

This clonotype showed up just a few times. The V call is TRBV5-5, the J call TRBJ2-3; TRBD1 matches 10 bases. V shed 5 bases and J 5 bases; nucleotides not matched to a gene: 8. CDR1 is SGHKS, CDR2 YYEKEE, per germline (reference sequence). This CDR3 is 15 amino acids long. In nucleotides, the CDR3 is TGTGCCAGCAGTCTCGACAGGGGGCCCGAAGATACGCAGTATTTT. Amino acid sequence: CASSLDRGPEDTQYF.

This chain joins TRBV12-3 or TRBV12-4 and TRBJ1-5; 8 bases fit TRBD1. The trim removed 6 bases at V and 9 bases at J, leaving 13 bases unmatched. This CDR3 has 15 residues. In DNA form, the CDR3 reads TGTGCCAGCAGCCTCTTAGGACAGGGAGGGTGGCCCCAGCATTTT. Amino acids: CASSLLGQGGWPQHF.

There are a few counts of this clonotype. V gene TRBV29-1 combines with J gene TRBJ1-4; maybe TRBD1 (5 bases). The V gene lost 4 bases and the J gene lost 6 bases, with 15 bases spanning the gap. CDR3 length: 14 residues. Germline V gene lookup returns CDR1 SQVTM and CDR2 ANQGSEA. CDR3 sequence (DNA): TGCAGCGTTGGTTGGGACGGAGGGGATGAAAAACTGTTTTTT. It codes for CSVGWDGGDEKLFF.

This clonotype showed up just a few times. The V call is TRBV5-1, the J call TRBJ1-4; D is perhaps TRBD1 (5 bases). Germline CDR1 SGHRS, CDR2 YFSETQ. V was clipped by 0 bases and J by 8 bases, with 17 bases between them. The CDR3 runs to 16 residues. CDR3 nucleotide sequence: TGCGCCAGCAGCTTGGGTGTCGGGACGAGGGGAGAAAAACTGTTTTTT. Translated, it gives CASSLGVGTRGEKLFF.

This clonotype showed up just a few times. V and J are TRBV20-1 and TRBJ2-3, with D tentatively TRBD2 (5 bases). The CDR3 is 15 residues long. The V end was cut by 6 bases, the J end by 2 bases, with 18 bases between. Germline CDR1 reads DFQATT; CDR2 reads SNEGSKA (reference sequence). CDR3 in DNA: TGCAGTGCGCCGAGTCTGAGCGGCTACACAGATACGCAGTATTTT. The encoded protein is CSAPSLSGYTDTQYF.

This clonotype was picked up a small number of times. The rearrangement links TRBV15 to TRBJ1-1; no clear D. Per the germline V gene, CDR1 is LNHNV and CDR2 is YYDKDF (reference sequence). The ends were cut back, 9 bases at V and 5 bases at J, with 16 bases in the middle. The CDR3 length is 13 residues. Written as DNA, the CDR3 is TGTGCCACGAGCCGAGATGGTTTGACTGAAGCTTTCTTT. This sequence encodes CATSRDGLTEAFF.

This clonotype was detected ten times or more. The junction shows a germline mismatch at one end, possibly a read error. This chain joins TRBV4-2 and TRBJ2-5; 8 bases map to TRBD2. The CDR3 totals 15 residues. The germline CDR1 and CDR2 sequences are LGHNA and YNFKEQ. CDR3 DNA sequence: TGCGCCAGCAGCCAAGAAACTAGCGGACAAGAGACCCAGTACTTC. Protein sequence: CASSQETSGQETQYF.

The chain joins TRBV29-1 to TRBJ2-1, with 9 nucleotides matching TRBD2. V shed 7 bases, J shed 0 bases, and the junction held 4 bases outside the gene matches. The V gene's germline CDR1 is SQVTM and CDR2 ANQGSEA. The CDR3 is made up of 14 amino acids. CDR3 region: CSGSGSGSYNEQFF. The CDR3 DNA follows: TGCAGCGGTAGCGGGAGTGGCTCCTACAATGAGCAGTTCTTC.

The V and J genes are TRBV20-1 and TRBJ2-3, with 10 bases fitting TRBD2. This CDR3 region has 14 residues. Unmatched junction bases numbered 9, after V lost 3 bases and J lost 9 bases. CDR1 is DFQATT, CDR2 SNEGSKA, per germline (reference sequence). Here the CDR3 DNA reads TGCAGTGCTAGCTCTAGCGGGAGAATAGGGACGCAGTATTTT. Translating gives CSASSSGRIGTQYF.

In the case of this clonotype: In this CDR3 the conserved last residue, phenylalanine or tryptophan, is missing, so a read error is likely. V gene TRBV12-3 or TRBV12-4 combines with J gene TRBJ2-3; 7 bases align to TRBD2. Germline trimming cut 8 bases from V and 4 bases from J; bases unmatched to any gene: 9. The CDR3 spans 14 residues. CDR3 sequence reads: CASGLGGGPDTQYL. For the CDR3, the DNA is TGTGCCAGCGGACTCGGGGGAGGGCCAGATACGCAGTATTTG.

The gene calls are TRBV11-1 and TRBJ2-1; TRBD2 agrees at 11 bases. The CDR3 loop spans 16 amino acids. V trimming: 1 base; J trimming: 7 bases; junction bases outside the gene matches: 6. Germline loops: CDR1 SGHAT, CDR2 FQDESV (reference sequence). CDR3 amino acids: CASSLVPSGRPNEQFF. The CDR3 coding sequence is TGTGCCAGCAGCTTAGTGCCTAGCGGGAGGCCAAATGAGCAGTTCTTC.

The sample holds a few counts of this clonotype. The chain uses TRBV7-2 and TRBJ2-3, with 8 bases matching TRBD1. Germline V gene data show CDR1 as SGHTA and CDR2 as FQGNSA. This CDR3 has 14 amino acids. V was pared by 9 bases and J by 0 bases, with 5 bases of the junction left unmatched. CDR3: CASMDRVSTDTQYF. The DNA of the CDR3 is TGTGCCAGTATGGACAGGGTTAGCACAGATACGCAGTATTTT.

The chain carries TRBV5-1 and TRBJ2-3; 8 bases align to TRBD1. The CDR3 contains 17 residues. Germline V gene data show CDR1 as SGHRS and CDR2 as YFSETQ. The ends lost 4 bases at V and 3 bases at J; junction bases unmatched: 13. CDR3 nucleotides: TGCGCCAGCAGCCACCGGGGACAGGACCCTAGAACAGATACGCAGTATTTT. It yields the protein CASSHRGQDPRTDTQYF.

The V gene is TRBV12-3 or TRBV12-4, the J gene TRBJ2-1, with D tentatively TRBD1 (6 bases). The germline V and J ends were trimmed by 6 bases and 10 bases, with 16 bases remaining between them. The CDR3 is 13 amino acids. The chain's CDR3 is CASSNTRGTEQFF. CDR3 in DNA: TGTGCCAGCAGCAATACAAGGGGGACAGAGCAGTTCTTC.